The 20 T cell receptor beta chains below all came from one sample that was sequenced in a study of cytomegalovirus exposure and HLA in healthy donors. The PCR made use of 60 Vbeta and 13 Jbeta primers. Assay: immunoSEQ multiplex PCR; the TCRdb copy retains only in-frame clones and omits some. Among 150,000 to 200,000 clones listed, approximately 79% were seen once. The specimen sequenced was PBMCs. The receptors originated from a man aged 35-49 years in good health and CMV-seropositive.

J is TRBJ2-7 and V is TRBV7-9; D may be TRBD1 (6 bases). V was trimmed by 2 bases and J by 5 bases, leaving 10 bases between them. Germline CDR1 reads SEHNR; CDR2 reads FQNEAQ (reference sequence). This CDR3 region has 13 residues. This chain's CDR3 is CASSLMNRDEQYF. DNA for the CDR3: TGTGCCAGCAGCTTAATGAACAGGGACGAGCAGTACTTC.

This clone was seen only once. The CDR3 sequence is CASSAWTGVYNEQFF. DNA for the CDR3: TGTGCCAGCAGTGCCTGGACAGGGGTTTACAATGAGCAGTTCTTC. The J gene is TRBJ2-1, the V gene TRBV6-1; the match to TRBD1 covers 9 bases. CDR1 and CDR2 (germline): MNHNS, SASEGT. The V segment lost 4 bases and the J segment 4 bases; nucleotides outside the gene matches: 5. The CDR3 covers 15 residues.

V is TRBV10-1 and J is TRBJ2-7; 8 nucleotides agree with TRBD1. This CDR3 is built from 17 residues. Germline V CDR1 and CDR2: WNHNN, SYGVQD (reference sequence). Trimming removed 6 bases from V and 2 bases from J; junction bases left unmatched: 15. This CDR3 is CASSPEVGTGVTYEQYF. In nucleotides, the CDR3 is TGCGCCAGCAGCCCAGAAGTGGGGACAGGAGTAACCTACGAGCAGTACTTC.

V and J are TRBV5-4 and TRBJ1-3; 8 bases align to TRBD1. The CDR3 spans 13 residues. V lost 3 bases to trimming and J lost 7 bases; unmatched junction nucleotides: 3. CDR1 and CDR2 from the germline V gene are SGHNT and YYREEE (reference sequence). The CDR3 DNA is TGTGCCAGCAGCTACGACAGGGGTAACACCATATATTTT. Protein: CASSYDRGNTIYF.

The CDR3 nucleotides read TGTGCCAGTAGTATTAGAGGGGGGGATGAAAAACTGTTTTTT. Its translation is CASSIRGGDEKLFF. The V and J genes are TRBV19 and TRBJ1-4, with a tentative D call TRBD1 (6 bases). The CDR3 consists of 14 residues. CDR1 is LNHDA, CDR2 SQIVND, per germline (reference sequence). V was cut by 3 bases and J by 6 bases, with 11 bases left in between.

The rearrangement links TRBV15 to TRBJ2-3; D might be TRBD1 (6 bases). Germline-derived CDR1 and CDR2 are LNHNV and YYDKDF (reference sequence). CDR3 length equals 17 residues. V was pared by 2 bases and J by 0 bases, with 15 bases between. As DNA, the CDR3 is TGTGCCACCAGCAGATCTAGACAGGCCACTAGCACAGATACGCAGTATTTT. It specifies CATSRSRQATSTDTQYF.

This clone was found a few times. Written as DNA, the CDR3 is TGTGCCAGTGCAGGACAGGGGGGAGGATATGAGCAGTTCTTC. Encoded protein: CASAGQGGGYEQFF. The rearrangement joins TRBV6-1 to TRBJ2-1; 10 bases are shared with TRBD1. CDR3 length equals 14 residues. V gave up 9 bases and J gave up 8 bases; unmatched junction bases: 10. Germline V gives CDR1 MNHNS, CDR2 SASEGT.

This rearrangement joins TRBV7-9 to TRBJ1-1; possible D gene TRBD1, 5 bases. The V end lost 5 bases, the J end lost 7 bases, and 14 bases lay between the germline ends. Germline V gives CDR1 SEHNR, CDR2 FQNEAQ (reference sequence). The CDR3 spans 13 residues. For the CDR3, the DNA is TGTGCCAGCAGCACCTCTTTGGGGGGTGAAGCTTTCTTT. Protein sequence: CASSTSLGGEAFF.

The chain joins TRBV11-2 to TRBJ2-3, with TRBD2 matching 9 bases. V was pared by 11 bases and J by 2 bases, with 8 bases of the junction left unmatched. CDR1 and CDR2 from the germline V gene are SGHAT and FQNNGV. CDR3 length: 14 residues. The CDR3 DNA reads as TGTGCCTCCCAAGGCGGGAGGGTCACAGATACGCAGTATTTT. Amino acid sequence: CASQGGRVTDTQYF. Using reference TRBV11-2 and TRBJ2-3 for the parts outside the CDR3, the full variable domain is EAGVAQSPRYKIIEKRQSVAFWCNPISGHATLYWYQQILGQGPKLLIQFQNNGVVDDSQLPKDRFSAERLKGVDSTLKIQPAKLEDSAVYLCASQGGRVTDTQYFGPGTRLTVL.

Turning to this clone: Germline and junction disagree at one end, which may indicate a read error. The J gene is TRBJ2-1, the V gene TRBV11-2, with 10 bases matching TRBD1. This CDR3 spans 14 amino acids. Germline CDR1 SGHAT, CDR2 FQNNGV. The CDR3 bases are TGTGCCAGCAGGTTAGGGACAGGGGACAATGAGCAGTTCTTC. Amino acid sequence: CASRLGTGDNEQFF.

This chain uses TRBV7-2 with TRBJ2-5; 10 bases are shared with TRBD1. Looked up from germline, CDR1 is SGHTA and CDR2 is FQGNSA. V was pared by 4 bases and J by 6 bases, with 5 bases of the junction left unmatched. The CDR3 sequence is 14 residues long. CDR3 sequence: CASSSGTGVKTQYF. The CDR3 DNA reads TGTGCCAGCAGCTCTGGGACAGGGGTGAAGACCCAGTACTTC.

The V gene is TRBV5-5, the J gene TRBJ2-7; D remains ambiguous. The length of the CDR3 is 13 residues. V dropped 1 base and J dropped 3 bases, with 8 bases sitting between them. The V gene's germline CDR1 is SGHKS and CDR2 YYEKEE (reference sequence). The CDR3 region is CASSLPLSYEQYF. DNA for the CDR3: TGTGCCAGCAGCTTGCCCCTTAGCTACGAGCAGTACTTC. The full variable domain, with the rest looked up from reference TRBV5-5 and TRBJ2-7, is DAGVTQSPTHLIKTRGQQVTLRCSPISGHKSVSWYQQVLGQGPQFIFQYYEKEERGRGNFPDRFSARQFPNYSSELNVNALLLGDSALYLCASSLPLSYEQYFGPGTRLTVT.

This clone has only one observation. This chain connects TRBV6-5 to TRBJ2-3; no definite D call. The CDR3 contains 13 residues. Germline V lookup: CDR1 MNHEY, CDR2 SVGAGI. The V end lost 7 bases, the J end lost 1 base, and 9 bases lay between the germline ends. CDR3 DNA sequence: TGTGCCAGCACCCCCCCGGGCACAGATACGCAGTATTTT. Protein sequence: CASTPPGTDTQYF.

This clone has only a few counts. V usage is TRBV6-5 and J usage is TRBJ2-7; TRBD2 might be the D (5 bases). The CDR3 is 11 residues long. Between the trimmed V and J ends, which lost 5 bases and 11 bases, there was a span of 13 bases. Germline V CDR1 and CDR2: MNHEY, SVGAGI. The CDR3 coding sequence is TGTGCCAGCAGTAATCCACGGGGAGAGTACTTC. As protein: CASSNPRGEYF.

The chain carries TRBV27 and TRBJ2-7; D ambiguous. V lost 9 bases and J lost 4, with 13 bases in between. Germline loops: CDR1 MNHEY, CDR2 SMNVEV (reference sequence). CDR3 size: 12 residues. This CDR3 is CASRSKKYEQYF. CDR3 in DNA: TGTGCCAGTCGGTCGAAGAAGTACGAGCAGTACTTC.

The chain joins TRBV2 to TRBJ1-1; a possible D gene is TRBD1 (5 bases). The CDR3 contains 14 residues. Germline CDR1 SNHLY, CDR2 FYNNEI. Between the trimmed V and J ends, which lost 6 bases and 6 bases, there was a span of 17 bases. The CDR3, as DNA: TGTGCCAGCAGGGCCAGGGTCCCCGACGCTGAAGCTTTCTTT. Its translation is CASRARVPDAEAFF.

V is TRBV5-8 and J is TRBJ2-2; 10 bases fit TRBD1. The V segment lost 8 bases and the J segment 3 bases; nucleotides outside the gene matches: 10. This CDR3 contains 16 residues. CDR1 SGHTS and CDR2 YDEGEE come from the germline V gene. The DNA of the CDR3 is TGTGCCAGTCGACGCCGGGACAGGGGAGACACCGGGGAGCTGTTTTTT. Amino acids: CASRRRDRGDTGELFF.

The J gene is TRBJ2-5, the V gene TRBV5-1, with 8 bases aligning to TRBD1. This CDR3 has 14 residues. Germline-derived CDR1 and CDR2 are SGHRS and YFSETQ. The J segment lost 2 bases and the V segment lost 2 bases, leaving 2 bases of the junction unmatched. CDR3 amino acids: CASSFGQGQETQYF. The CDR3 nucleotides read TGCGCCAGCAGCTTCGGACAGGGACAAGAGACCCAGTACTTC.

This clone showed up just once. The same CDR3 can be traced to other DNA sequences in this sample. V is TRBV5-1 and J is TRBJ2-3; TRBD1 agrees at 9 bases. The CDR3 sequence is 14 residues long. Germline lookup yields CDR1 SGHRS and CDR2 YFSETQ. The ends lost 0 bases at V and 4 bases at J; junction bases unmatched: 0. The CDR3 reads CASSLGQGADTQYF. CDR3 sequence (DNA): TGCGCCAGCAGCTTGGGACAGGGGGCAGATACGCAGTATTTT.

The chain recombines TRBV6-5 with TRBJ1-5; D not certain. Trimming removed 0 bases from V and 12 bases from J, with 15 bases in between. CDR3 length: 14 residues. Looked up from germline, CDR1 is MNHEY and CDR2 is SVGAGI. This CDR3 is CASSYSRSVHGQHF. The DNA for the CDR3 is TGTGCCAGCAGTTACTCGAGAAGCGTCCACGGCCAGCATTTT.